The T cell receptor beta chain described here comes from a study of blood T cells in healthy people across ages (dated by TCRdb to the mid-2010s). Study-level background: In model experiments, template switching captured roughly one uniquely barcoded TCR beta cDNA molecule for every two T cells. Using deep sequencing normalized with unique cDNA molecular identifiers, the study measured how TCR beta repertoire diversity changes with age. Four age groups were formed from the donors: young (average 16 years), middle-aged (just under 40), aged (about 68) and long-lived (roughly 81). To avoid experimental bias, donors of different ages were spread randomly across the sequencing lanes. Two additional independent replicas of 1 million unique cDNA reads from the same blood draw were analyzed for two donors (one aged 18 to 29 and one aged 80 or older). What the research found in general, with its limitations: Estimates of total diversity based on one million sequenced T cells were regarded as lower bounds and as underestimates. Because donor CMV infection status was unknown, age-related changes in expanded clonotypes were potentially confounded. Conclusive comparison of naive and antigen-experienced compartments was prevented by the profiling of bulk unsorted PBMCs. Compared with the aged group, the long-lived group had more naive CD4+ T cells, fewer expanded clones and increased TCR diversity, a pattern suggesting age selection. Observed TCR beta diversity correlated strongly with the percentage of naive T cells measured by flow cytometry. Observed TCR beta diversity per million T cells fell roughly linearly with age, and a significant reduction was already apparent by age around 40.

Library method: 5' RACE. TCRdb names Illumina HiSeq 2500 as the instrument used. A second roughly 7 to 11 cycle PCR used a sample-barcoded 5' primer and a J-beta primer mix. Each TCR beta cDNA molecule received a unique molecular identifier from a template-switch 5' adaptor carrying 12 random nucleotides. Each sample yielded at least 2.5 million CDR3-containing paired-end reads. First-strand cDNA was synthesized from all RNA with the Mint cDNA synthesis kit, primed by a TRBC-specific oligonucleotide. After uracil-DNA glycosylase treatment, a first 18-cycle PCR used universal primers M1SS and BC2_uni_R on all cDNA. The study's processing was this. For normalization, 1 million high-quality reads were randomly selected from each sample, with every read carrying a distinct molecular identifier. Instead of being binned into consensus sequences, reads that shared molecular identifiers were thrown out. MiTCR, set to a Q25 quality threshold and the strictest error-elimination algorithm, was used for CDR3 identification, clonotype clustering and error correction. A nonparametric unseen species model with Euler transformation was used to estimate a lower bound on total TCR beta diversity. TCRdb redid the processing of the public reads, applying fastp at Q25 and MiXCR, and retained in-frame beta chains. CDR3 protein sequences are deduplicated, and each keeps its most common genes and DNA. The V and J calls, along with clone size, are taken from TCRdb and not from the paper's own processing. Counted in this sample were under 800,000 distinct CDR3 sequences; roughly two fifths of them appeared once. The ten biggest clones cover 20% of the sample.

The roughly 39 donors, aged about 6 to 95 years, were systemically healthy Caucasian individuals from Russia. Each donor gave 8.5 to 10 milliliters of peripheral blood, collected into EDTA-treated Vacutainer tubes. Ficoll-Paque density-gradient centrifugation was used to isolate PBMCs, with at least 6 million obtained per sample. Total RNA was extracted from PBMCs with Trizol reagent, with at least 6 micrograms obtained per sample. For every donor, flow cytometry on a PBMC aliquot measured the percentage of naive CD45RAhigh/CD27high T cells. Worth noting for this clonotype: It lacks a known antigen. No much larger clonotype is one base removed from it; base qualities were not supplied.

The germline ends are 17 bases apart after V is trimmed by 3 bases and J by 6 bases. The CDR3 runs 15 amino acids, cysteine and phenylalanine included. Left in the record is the CDR3 DNA by itself, 45 bases read in frame from the first base. Sequenced: blood. The sequence came from an older woman in good health. The chain uses TRBV12-3 or TRBV12-4 and TRBJ1-2; no confident D gene assignment can be made. The CDR3 here reads CASSFRRTGRHGYTF. The bases are TGTGCCAGCAGTTTTCGTAGGACGGGGAGGCATGGCTACACCTTC.